Shown below are 7 T cell receptor beta chains from a single sample sequenced in a study of T-cell memory formation after mild COVID-19. TCRdb ran MiXCR on the 5' RACE reads and lists one entry per CDR3 protein. The sample records hundreds of thousands of distinct CDR3 sequences, about 16% being singletons. Material: PBMCs or a T cell subset sorted from them (not recorded which). The receptors come from a young man who had mild COVID-19 (a few samples of this study predate the infection). Cell type and time point are not known.

This clonotype appeared a few times. V and J are TRBV10-3 and TRBJ2-3; D gene ambiguous. V was shortened by 0 bases and J by 9 bases, with 7 bases between the two germline ends. Germline CDR1 ENHRY, CDR2 SYGVKD. There are 12 residues in the CDR3. CDR3 coding DNA: TGTGCCATCAGTGAGTCCGTAGGGACGCAGTATTTT. This translates into CAISESVGTQYF.

This chain uses TRBV20-1 with TRBJ1-6; TRBD1 is a possible D gene (5 bases). The CDR3 sequence is 17 residues long. The germline CDR1 and CDR2 sequences are DFQATT and SNEGSKA (reference sequence). V lost 6 bases, J lost 4 bases, and 22 bases lay in between. Written as DNA, the CDR3 is TGCAGTGCCCTCCGGCAGGGCCTTTCCCAGTATAATTCACCCCTCCACTTT. It specifies CSALRQGLSQYNSPLHF.

This chain uses TRBV11-2 with TRBJ2-7; D remains ambiguous. CDR1 and CDR2 from the germline V gene are SGHAT and FQNNGV. This CDR3 has 15 residues. Trimming pared 3 bases from V and 0 bases from J, leaving 12 bases between. CDR3 region: CASSFGLTFSYEQYF. CDR3 bases: TGTGCCAGCAGCTTTGGTCTAACCTTCTCCTACGAGCAGTACTTC.

The CDR3 loop reads CASGLPYRAQPQHF. In DNA form, the CDR3 reads TGTGCTAGTGGTTTGCCATACAGGGCCCAGCCCCAGCATTTT. J is TRBJ1-5 and V is TRBV12-5, with D maybe TRBD1 (6 bases). The CDR3 extends over 14 amino acids. Trimming left V 2 bases short and J 7 bases short, with 12 bases between. Germline V gene lookup returns CDR1 LGHNT and CDR2 FRNRAP.

There are a few counts of this clonotype. J is TRBJ1-1 and V is TRBV5-1, with D tentatively TRBD1 (5 bases). Trimming took 4 bases from V and 6 from J, leaving 19 bases between them. This CDR3 region has 15 residues. Germline V gives CDR1 SGHRS, CDR2 YFSETQ. CDR3 nucleotides: TGCGCCAGCAGCGTAACCGGGACCCCCCCGGCTGAAGCTTTCTTT. This encodes CASSVTGTPPAEAFF.

This clonotype has only a few counts. V and J are TRBV12-3 or TRBV12-4 and TRBJ1-5; TRBD1 matches at 7 bases. With 5 bases clipped from V and 4 bases from J, the junction kept 5 bases outside the gene matches. This CDR3 contains 14 residues. CDR3 sequence reads: CASSEGARNQPQHF. The CDR3, as DNA: TGTGCCAGCAGTGAGGGGGCGCGTAATCAGCCCCAGCATTTT.

This chain joins TRBV20-1 and TRBJ1-2; 7 nucleotides line up with TRBD1. CDR3 length equals 12 residues. Germline CDR1 and CDR2: DFQATT and SNEGSKA (reference sequence). The CDR3: CIADRPNYGYTF. CDR3 bases: TGCATTGCGGACAGGCCGAACTATGGCTACACCTTC.